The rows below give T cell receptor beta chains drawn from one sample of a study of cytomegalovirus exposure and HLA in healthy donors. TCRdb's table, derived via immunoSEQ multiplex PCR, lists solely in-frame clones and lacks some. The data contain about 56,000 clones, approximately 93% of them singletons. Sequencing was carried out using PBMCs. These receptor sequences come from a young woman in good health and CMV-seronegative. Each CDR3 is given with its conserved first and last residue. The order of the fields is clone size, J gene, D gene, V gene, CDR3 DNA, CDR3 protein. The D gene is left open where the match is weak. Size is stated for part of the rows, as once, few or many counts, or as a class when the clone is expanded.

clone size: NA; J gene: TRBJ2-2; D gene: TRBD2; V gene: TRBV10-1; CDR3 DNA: TGCGCCAGTTTAGCGGGGGGGCCCCCCGGGGAGCTGTTTTTT; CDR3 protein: CASLAGGPPGELFF
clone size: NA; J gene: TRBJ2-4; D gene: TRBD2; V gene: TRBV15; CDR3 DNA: TGTGCCACCAGCAGGGACACTAGCGGGGAAAACATTCAGTACTTC; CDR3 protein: CATSRDTSGENIQYF
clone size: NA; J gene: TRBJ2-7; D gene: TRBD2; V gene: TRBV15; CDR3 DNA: TGTGCCACCAGATCCGGGACTAGCGGGGCGCCCTACGAGCAGTACTTC; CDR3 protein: CATRSGTSGAPYEQYF
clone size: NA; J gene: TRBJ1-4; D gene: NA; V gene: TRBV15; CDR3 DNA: TGTGCCACCAGCACAAGCGGGGCCGGGCGGGAAAAACTGTTTTTT; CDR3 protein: CATSTSGAGREKLFF
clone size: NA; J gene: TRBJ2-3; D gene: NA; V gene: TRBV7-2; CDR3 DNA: TGTGCCAGCAGCTTAGAAGCCACAGGGTGGACAGATACGCAGTATTTT; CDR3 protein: CASSLEATGWTDTQYF
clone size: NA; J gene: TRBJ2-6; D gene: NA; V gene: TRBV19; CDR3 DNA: TGTGCCAGTAGTGTAGCTCCTGGGGCCAACGTCCTGACTTTC; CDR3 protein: CASSVAPGANVLTF
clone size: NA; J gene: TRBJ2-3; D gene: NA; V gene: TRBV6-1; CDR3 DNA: TGTGCCAGCAGTTCTCGAGCTGGCGGCTCAGATACGCAGTATTTT; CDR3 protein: CASSSRAGGSDTQYF
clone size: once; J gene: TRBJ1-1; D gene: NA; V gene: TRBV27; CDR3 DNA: TGTGCCAGCAGTCACCTACAGGGCGCTGAAGCTTTCTTT; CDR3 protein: CASSHLQGAEAFF
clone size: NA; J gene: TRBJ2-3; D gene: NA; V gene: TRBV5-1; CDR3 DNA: TGCGCCAGCAGCTTGCCCCGGGGGAGTCAGGATACGCAGTATTTT; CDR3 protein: CASSLPRGSQDTQYF
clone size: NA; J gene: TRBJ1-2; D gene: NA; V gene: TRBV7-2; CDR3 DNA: TGTGCCAGCAGCTCCCGGACAGCTGCTAACTATGGCTACACCTTC; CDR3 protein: CASSSRTAANYGYTF
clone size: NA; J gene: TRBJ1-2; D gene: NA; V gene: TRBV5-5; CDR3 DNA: TGTGCCAGCAGCTTGTTAGGGGCCCCAGGCGACTATGGCTACACCTTC; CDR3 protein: CASSLLGAPGDYGYTF
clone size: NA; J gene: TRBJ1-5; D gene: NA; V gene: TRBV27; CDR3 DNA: TGTGCCAGCAGTCCCAGAGGCAGGGGTGGTCAGCCCCAGCATTTT; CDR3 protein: CASSPRGRGGQPQHF
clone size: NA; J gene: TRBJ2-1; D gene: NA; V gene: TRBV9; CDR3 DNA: TGTGCCAGCAGCCTACGGGACTTCAATGAGCAGTTCTTC; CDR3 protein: CASSLRDFNEQFF
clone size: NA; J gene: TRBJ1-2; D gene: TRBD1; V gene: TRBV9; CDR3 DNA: TGTGCCAGCAGGACAGGGAGCTATGGCTACACCTTC; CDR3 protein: CASRTGSYGYTF
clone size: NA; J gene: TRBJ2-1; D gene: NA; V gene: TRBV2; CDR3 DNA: TGTGCCATAAGCCTAGTAGGAGAGAACAATGAGCAGTTCTTC; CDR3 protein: CAISLVGENNEQFF
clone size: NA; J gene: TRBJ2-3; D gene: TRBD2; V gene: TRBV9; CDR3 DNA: TGTGCCAGCAGCGGACTAGCGGGGGGCCCAGATACGCAGTATTTT; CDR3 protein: CASSGLAGGPDTQYF
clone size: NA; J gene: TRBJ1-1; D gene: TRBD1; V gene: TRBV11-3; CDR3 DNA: TGTGCCAGCAGCTCTACCAGGGGGGCTGGTGAAGCTTTCTTT; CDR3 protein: CASSSTRGAGEAFF
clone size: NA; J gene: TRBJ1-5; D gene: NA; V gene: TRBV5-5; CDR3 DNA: TGTGCCAGCAGCTCAAAAACAGGGAATCAGCCCCAGCATTTT; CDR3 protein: CASSSKTGNQPQHF
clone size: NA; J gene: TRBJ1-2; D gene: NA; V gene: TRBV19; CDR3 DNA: TGTGCCAGTAAGGTCGTAGCAGTGAACTATGGCTACACCTTC; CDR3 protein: CASKVVAVNYGYTF
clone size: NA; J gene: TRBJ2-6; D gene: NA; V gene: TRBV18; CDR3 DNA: TGTGCCAGCTCACCCCTACAGGGTATGACTGGGGCCAACGTCCTGACTTTC; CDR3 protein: CASSPLQGMTGANVLTF
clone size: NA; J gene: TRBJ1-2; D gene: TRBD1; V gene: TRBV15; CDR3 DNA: TGTGCCACCAGCAGAGATCTCGCGGGACAGGGGGCTGGCTATGGCTACACCTTC; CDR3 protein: CATSRDLAGQGAGYGYTF
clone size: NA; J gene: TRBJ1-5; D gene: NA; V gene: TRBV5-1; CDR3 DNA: TGCGCCAGCAGCTTTGGGCCGACGGGGTCCTACCAGCCCCAGCATTTT; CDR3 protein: CASSFGPTGSYQPQHF
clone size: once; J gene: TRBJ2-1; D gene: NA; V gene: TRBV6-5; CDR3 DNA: TGTGCCAGCAGTTACGCGGGGGCAAAAGGGAGCAATGAGCAGTTCTTC; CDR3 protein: CASSYAGAKGSNEQFF
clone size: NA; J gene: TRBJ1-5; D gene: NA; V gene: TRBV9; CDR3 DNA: TGTGCCAGCAGCTCGGGGGGGGTGAGCAATCAGCCCCAGCATTTT; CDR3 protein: CASSSGGVSNQPQHF
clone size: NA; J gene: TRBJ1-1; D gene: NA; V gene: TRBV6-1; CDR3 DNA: TGTGCCAGCAGTGAGATAGGTGGAGGCAGTGAAGCTTTCTTT; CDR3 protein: CASSEIGGGSEAFF
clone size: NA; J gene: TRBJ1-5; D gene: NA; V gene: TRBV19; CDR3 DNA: TGTGCCAGTTATGGGGGGGGGTTCAATCAGCCCCAGCATTTT; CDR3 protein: CASYGGGFNQPQHF
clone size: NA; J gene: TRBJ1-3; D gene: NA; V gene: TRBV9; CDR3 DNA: TGTGCCAGCAGCCCCGCGGGAAACACCATATATTTT; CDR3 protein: CASSPAGNTIYF
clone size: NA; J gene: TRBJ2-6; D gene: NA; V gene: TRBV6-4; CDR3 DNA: TGTGCCAGCAGTTCCCAAGACAGCTCTGGGGCCAACGTCCTGACTTTC; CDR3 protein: CASSSQDSSGANVLTF
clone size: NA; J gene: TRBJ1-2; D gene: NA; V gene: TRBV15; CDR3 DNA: TGTGCCACCAGCAGAGATAGCTATGGCTACACCTTC; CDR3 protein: CATSRDSYGYTF
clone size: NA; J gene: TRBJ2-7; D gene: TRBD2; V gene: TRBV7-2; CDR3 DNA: TGTGCCAGCAGCGAAGAGGGTAGCGGGGAGGGTTACGAGCAGTACTTC; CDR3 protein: CASSEEGSGEGYEQYF
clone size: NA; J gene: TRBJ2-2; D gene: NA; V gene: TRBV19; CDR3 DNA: TGTGCCAGTAGTAAGCGGCGCACCGGGGAGCTGTTTTTT; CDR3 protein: CASSKRRTGELFF
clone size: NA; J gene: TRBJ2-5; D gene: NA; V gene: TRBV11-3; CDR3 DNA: TGTGCCAGCAGCTTAGGCGGGGGCCCGTCGGAGACCCAGTACTTC; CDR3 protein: CASSLGGGPSETQYF
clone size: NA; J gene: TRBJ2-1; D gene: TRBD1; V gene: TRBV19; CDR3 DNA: TGTGCCAGTAGTATTAACAGGGGTAATGAGCAGTTCTTC; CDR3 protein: CASSINRGNEQFF
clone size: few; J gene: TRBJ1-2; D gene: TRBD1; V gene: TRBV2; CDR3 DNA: TGTGCCAGCAGTGGGGCCGGGACAGACTATGGCTACACCTTC; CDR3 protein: CASSGAGTDYGYTF
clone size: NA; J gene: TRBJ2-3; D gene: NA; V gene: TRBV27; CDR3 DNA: TGTGCCAGCAGTTTAGGGCAGGGGTTAAGCACAGATACGCAGTATTTT; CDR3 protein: CASSLGQGLSTDTQYF
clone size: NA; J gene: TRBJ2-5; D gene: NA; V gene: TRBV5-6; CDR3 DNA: TGTGCCAGCAGCCGAGCGGCTGGGGAGACCCAGTACTTC; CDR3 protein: CASSRAAGETQYF
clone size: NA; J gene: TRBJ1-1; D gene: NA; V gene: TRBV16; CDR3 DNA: TGTGCCAGCAGCCAATCTCATCAGGGGAGGGCTGAAGCTTTCTTT; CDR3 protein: CASSQSHQGRAEAFF
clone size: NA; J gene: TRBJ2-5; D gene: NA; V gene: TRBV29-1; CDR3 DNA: TGCAGCGTTGAAGATCCAAGGGGGAGTCGGGAGACCCAGTACTTC; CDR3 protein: CSVEDPRGSRETQYF
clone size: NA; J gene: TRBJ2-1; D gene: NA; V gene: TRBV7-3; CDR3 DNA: TGTGCCAGCAGCTCGACTAGATACAATGAGCAGTTCTTC; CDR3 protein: CASSSTRYNEQFF
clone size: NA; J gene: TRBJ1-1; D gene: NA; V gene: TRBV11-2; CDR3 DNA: TGTGCCAGCAGCCCGCCCACGGGGAACACTGAAGCTTTCTTT; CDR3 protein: CASSPPTGNTEAFF
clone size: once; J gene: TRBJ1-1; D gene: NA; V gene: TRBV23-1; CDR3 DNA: TGCGCCAGCCCAGGGGAGGGTGTAGCTTTCTTT; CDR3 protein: CASPGEGVAFF
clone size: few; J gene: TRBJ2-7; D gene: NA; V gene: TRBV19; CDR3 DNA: TGTGCCAGTGGAAAGAGGCGCGAGCAGTACTTC; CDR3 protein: CASGKRREQYF
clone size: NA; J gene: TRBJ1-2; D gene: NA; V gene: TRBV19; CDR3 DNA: TGTGCCAGTAGTCACCGGGGGTCGTGGAACTATGGCTACACCTTC; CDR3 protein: CASSHRGSWNYGYTF
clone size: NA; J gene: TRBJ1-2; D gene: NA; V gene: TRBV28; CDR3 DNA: TGTGCCAGCACCAGGATAGGCGTACGCGGCTACACCTTC; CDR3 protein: CASTRIGVRGYTF
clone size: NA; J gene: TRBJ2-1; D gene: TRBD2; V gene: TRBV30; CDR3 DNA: TGTGCCTGGGACCAGAGCGGGAGCTCCTACAATGAGCAGTTCTTC; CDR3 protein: CAWDQSGSSYNEQFF
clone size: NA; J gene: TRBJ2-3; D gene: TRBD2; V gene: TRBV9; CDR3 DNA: TGTGCCAGCAGCGTGGTTGCTAGCGGGGTTGATACGCAGTATTTT; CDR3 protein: CASSVVASGVDTQYF
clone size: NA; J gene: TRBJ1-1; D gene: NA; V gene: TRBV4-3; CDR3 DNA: TGCGCCAGCAGCCAAGGTCTGAGCTTCGACACTGAAGCTTTCTTT; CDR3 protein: CASSQGLSFDTEAFF
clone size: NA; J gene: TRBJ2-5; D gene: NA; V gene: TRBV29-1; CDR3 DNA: TGCAGCGTTGGGACAGCAGAGACCCAGTACTTC; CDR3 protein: CSVGTAETQYF
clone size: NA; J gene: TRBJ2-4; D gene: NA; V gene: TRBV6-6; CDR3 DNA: TGTGCCAGCAGTTACTCGGGCCTAAAGGGGCTAAACATTCAGTACTTC; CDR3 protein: CASSYSGLKGLNIQYF
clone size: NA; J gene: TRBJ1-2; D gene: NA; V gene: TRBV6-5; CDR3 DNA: TGTGCCAGCAGTTACTCGACACGTAACTATGGCTACACCTTC; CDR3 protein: CASSYSTRNYGYTF
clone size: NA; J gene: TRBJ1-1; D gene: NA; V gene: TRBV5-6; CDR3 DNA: TGTGCCAGCAGCTTGTTCTTCGACCTCCGGGGCACTGAAGCTTTCTTT; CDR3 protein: CASSLFFDLRGTEAFF
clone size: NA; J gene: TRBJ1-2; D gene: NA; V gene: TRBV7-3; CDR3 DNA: TGTGCCAGCAGCCCCGGACAGAACTATGGCTACACCTTC; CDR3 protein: CASSPGQNYGYTF
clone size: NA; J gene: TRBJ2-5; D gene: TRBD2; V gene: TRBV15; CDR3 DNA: TGTGCCACCTGTCCGAGCGGGAGGACTGAAGAGACCCAGTACTTC; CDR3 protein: CATCPSGRTEETQYF
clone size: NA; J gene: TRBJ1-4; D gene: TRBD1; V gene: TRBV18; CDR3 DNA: TGTGCCAGCTCACCACCACAAGGGGGCGGTAATGAAAAACTGTTTTTT; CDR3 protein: CASSPPQGGGNEKLFF
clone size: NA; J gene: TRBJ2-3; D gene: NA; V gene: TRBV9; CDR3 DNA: TGTGCCAGCAGCTTACAAGACTTGGGAGTTCGGGGCACAGATACGCAGTATTTT; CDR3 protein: CASSLQDLGVRGTDTQYF